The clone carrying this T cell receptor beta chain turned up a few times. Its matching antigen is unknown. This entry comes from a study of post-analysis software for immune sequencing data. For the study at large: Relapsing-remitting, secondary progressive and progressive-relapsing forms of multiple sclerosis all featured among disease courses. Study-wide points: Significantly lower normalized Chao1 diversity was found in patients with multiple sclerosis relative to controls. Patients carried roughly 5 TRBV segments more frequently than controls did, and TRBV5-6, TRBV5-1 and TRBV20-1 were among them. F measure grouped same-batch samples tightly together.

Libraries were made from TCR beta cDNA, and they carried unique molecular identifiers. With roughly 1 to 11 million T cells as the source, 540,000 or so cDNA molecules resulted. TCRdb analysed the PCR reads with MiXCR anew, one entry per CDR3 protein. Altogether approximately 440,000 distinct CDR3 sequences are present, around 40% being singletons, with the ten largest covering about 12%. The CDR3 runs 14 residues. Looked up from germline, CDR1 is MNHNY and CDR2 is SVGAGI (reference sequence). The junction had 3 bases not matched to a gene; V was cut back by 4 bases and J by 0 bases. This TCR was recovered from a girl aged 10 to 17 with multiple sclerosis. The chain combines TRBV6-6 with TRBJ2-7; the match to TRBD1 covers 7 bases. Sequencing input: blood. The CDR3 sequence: CASSSTGNSYEQYF. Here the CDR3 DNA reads TGTGCCAGCAGTTCGACAGGGAACTCCTACGAGCAGTACTTC.